This TCR beta chain was captured in a study of cytomegalovirus exposure and HLA in healthy donors. Germline loops: CDR1 MGHDK, CDR2 SYGVNS. V lost 10 bases, J lost 0 bases, and 10 bases lay in between. There are 12 residues in the CDR3. Broader study findings: Segments of the TCR beta V type were, in most cases, productive about 87% or about 30% of the time in an earlier analysis.

PCR employed 60 Vbeta and 13 Jbeta primers. Profiled with immunoSEQ multiplex PCR; TCRdb holds only in-frame clones, not every one. The data show about 76,000 clones, around two thirds seen once. Turning to this clone: Its target is unknown.

This clonotype was sampled from a man aged 60 to 75 in good health and CMV-seropositive. Sequenced input: PBMCs. The chain has TRBV25-1 and TRBJ2-7, with a possible D match to TRBD1 (6 bases). The CDR3 DNA is TGTGCCACTAGGGACAACTCCTACGAGCAGTACTTC. Translated: CATRDNSYEQYF.